A single sample is the source of the 10 T cell receptor beta chains below, sequenced in a study of blood T cells in healthy people across ages. Using a J-beta primer mix together with a sample-barcoded 5' primer, a second PCR was run for about 6 to 12 cycles. One entry per CDR3 protein, called by TCRdb with MiXCR from the 5' RACE reads. The sample comprises approximately 780,000 distinct CDR3 sequences, more than 25% of which are singletons, and 2.5% to 3.5% rests with the top ten. The same sample was also used in a study of T cells of mothers and their children.

The sample taken for sequencing was blood. The receptors stem from a boy between 10 and 17 years old in good health.

Only a few counts were recorded for this clonotype. The chain joins TRBV29-1 to TRBJ2-3; 9 positions match TRBD1. Germline lookup yields CDR1 SQVTM and CDR2 ANQGSEA. CDR3 length: 14 residues. Unmatched junction bases numbered 7, after V lost 7 bases and J lost 2 bases. DNA of the CDR3: TGCAGCGCCGACAGGGGGGGTGTCACAGATACGCAGTATTTT. Its translation: CSADRGGVTDTQYF.

The chain carries TRBV4-1 and TRBJ1-5; TRBD1 matches at 7 bases. V trimming: 4 bases; J trimming: 0 bases; junction bases outside the gene matches: 6. The CDR3 totals 16 residues. Germline V gives CDR1 MGHRA, CDR2 YSYEKL. In DNA, the CDR3 is TGCGCCAGCAGCCGAGAGACAGGGCTTAGCAATCAGCCCCAGCATTTT. It encodes CASSRETGLSNQPQHF.

The chain has TRBV15 and TRBJ1-2; D call uncertain. The CDR3 length is 12 residues. Trimming removed 0 bases at V and 6 bases at J, with 5 bases between. Germline V gene lookup returns CDR1 LNHNV and CDR2 YYDKDF (reference sequence). The CDR3 here is CATSRDVDGYTF. CDR3 in DNA: TGTGCCACCAGCAGAGATGTAGATGGCTACACCTTC.

The genes are TRBV5-1 and TRBJ2-6, with a weak D call TRBD1 (5 bases). Germline lookup yields CDR1 SGHRS and CDR2 YFSETQ. Trimming left V 7 bases short and J 0 bases short, with 8 bases between. The length of the CDR3 is 14 residues. CDR3 DNA sequence: TGCGCCAGCGGGGCGAGCTCTGGGGCCAACGTCCTGACTTTC. Translation: CASGASSGANVLTF. Drawing the rest from reference TRBV5-1 and TRBJ2-6, the complete variable domain is KAGVTQTPRYLIKTRGQQVTLSCSPISGHRSVSWYQQTPGQGLQFLFEYFSETQRNKGNFPGRFSGRQFSNSRSEMNVSTLELGDSALYLCASGASSGANVLTFGAGSRLTVL.

The chain is built from TRBV5-1 and TRBJ2-7; D is possibly TRBD2 (6 bases). Germline CDR1 and CDR2: SGHRS and YFSETQ. Trimming removed 3 bases from V and 2 bases from J, with 15 bases in between. CDR3 size: 15 residues. The CDR3 nucleotides read TGCGCCAGCAGCTCCGGCGGGGCGGGGACCTACGAGCAGTACTTC. Protein sequence: CASSSGGAGTYEQYF.

The chain uses TRBV5-1 and TRBJ2-5, with D perhaps being TRBD1 or TRBD2 (5 bases each). The CDR3 extends over 15 amino acids. The V gene lost 1 base and the J gene lost 5 bases, with 15 bases spanning the gap. Per the germline V gene, CDR1 is SGHRS and CDR2 is YFSETQ. CDR3 sequence reads: CASSLRDRDAETQYF. Here the CDR3 DNA reads TGCGCCAGCAGCTTGCGAGACCGGGACGCGGAGACCCAGTACTTC.

A word on this clonotype: A junction boundary mismatches the germline segment, possibly from a read error. This chain connects TRBV27 to TRBJ2-5; TRBD2 matches at 7 bases. The J call is doubtful: the DNA matches TRBJ2-1 better. From germline, CDR1 is MNHEY and CDR2 SMNVEV (reference sequence). The CDR3 has 16 residues. The CDR3 loop reads CASLRSGGYSYNGQFF. DNA of the CDR3: TGTGCCAGTCTAAGGTCGGGGGGTTACTCCTACAATGGGCAGTTCTTC.

The chain recombines TRBV12-3 or TRBV12-4 with TRBJ2-5; 12 bases are a match to TRBD2. The last part of the DNA fits TRBJ2-1 better; the J call may be wrong. The length of the CDR3 is 14 residues. The CDR3 spells CASSWLAGGNEQFF. CDR3 coding DNA: TGTGCCAGCAGTTGGCTAGCGGGGGGGAATGAGCAGTTCTTC.

This clonotype came up a few times. The rearrangement joins TRBV29-1 to TRBJ2-7; 10 nucleotides align to TRBD1. CDR1 is SQVTM and CDR2 is ANQGSEA in the germline V gene. The CDR3 sequence is 13 residues long. Unmatched junction bases numbered 7, after V lost 8 bases and J lost 3 bases. CDR3 residues: CSTSDRGFYEQYF. The CDR3 bases are TGCAGCACCTCGGACAGGGGGTTCTACGAGCAGTACTTC.

The chain couples TRBV12-3 or TRBV12-4 to TRBJ2-5; TRBD1 or TRBD2 may be the D gene (5 bases each). Judging by the DNA end, TRBJ2-1 fits better; the J call may be wrong. This CDR3 contains 15 residues. CDR3 amino acids: CASSDKGPPRGEQFF. The CDR3 nucleotides read TGTGCCAGCAGTGACAAAGGCCCCCCGAGGGGTGAGCAGTTCTTC.